Listed below are T cell receptor beta chains from one sample, sequenced in a study of T cells in Graves' hyperthyroidism and ophthalmopathy. TCRdb redid the calling of the multiplex PCR reads with MiXCR, one entry per CDR3 protein. The data hold more than 350,000 distinct CDR3 sequences, with 15% observed a single time. Sequenced sample: blood. These receptors all stem from a woman in her 30s with Graves' hyperthyroidism. Each CDR3 is given with its conserved first and last residue. Each record gives: D gene, J gene, CDR3 length, V gene, clone size, CDR3 DNA, CDR3 protein. D genes are given only for firm matches. Not every row has a clone size; where given, it reads once, few, many or a size class.

TRBD1 | TRBJ2-1 | 15 | TRBV7-9 | few | TGTGCCAGCAGCGCAGGACAGGGGGCGAACAATGAGCAGTTCTTC | CASSAGQGANNEQFF
TRBD1 | TRBJ2-7 | 15 | TRBV11-2 | many | TGTGCCAGCAGCCCCGGACAGGAGACTTCCTACGAGCAGTACTTC | CASSPGQETSYEQYF
- | TRBJ2-7 | 14 | TRBV5-1 | - | TGCGCCAGCAGCTTGGCCGCTGGAGGGAGTCAGCAGTACTTC | CASSLAAGGSQQYF
TRBD2 | TRBJ2-1 | 19 | TRBV30 | many | TGTGCCTGGAGTCCACGGTGGCTAGCGGAGAAAAGCTCCTACAATGAGCAGTTCTTC | CAWSPRWLAEKSSYNEQFF
- | TRBJ2-3 | 13 | TRBV20-1 | - | TGCAGTGCTAGAGTACAGAGCACAGATACGCAGTATTTT | CSARVQSTDTQYF
- | TRBJ2-1 | 16 | TRBV6-2/TRBV6-3 | - | TGTGCCAGCAGTTACGACAGGACCTCTACCTACAATGAGCAGTTCTTC | CASSYDRTSTYNEQFF
TRBD2 | TRBJ2-2 | 14 | TRBV20-1 | - | TGCAGTCCGGCCGGACTAGCGGGAGCCGGGGAGCTGTTTTTT | CSPAGLAGAGELFF
- | TRBJ2-3 | 12 | TRBV2 | many | TGTGCCACCGCCTTCAAGGCAGATACGCAGTATTTT | CATAFKADTQYF
- | TRBJ2-3 | 12 | TRBV12-3/TRBV12-4 | many | TGTGCCAGCAGCAACATAACAGATACGCAGTATTTT | CASSNITDTQYF
TRBD2 | TRBJ2-3 | 16 | TRBV18 | - | TGTGCCAGCTCACTCCCGGGACTAGCGGGAAAGGGTACGCAGTATTTT | CASSLPGLAGKGTQYF
- | TRBJ1-5 | 14 | TRBV18 | many | TGTGCCAGCTCAGGGCAGGTTAGCAATCAGCCCCAGCATTTT | CASSGQVSNQPQHF
- | TRBJ1-5 | 15 | TRBV2 | many | TGTGCCAGCAGGGGGGAGCAGATTAGCAATCAGCCCCAGCATTTT | CASRGEQISNQPQHF
- | TRBJ1-2 | 14 | TRBV6-2/TRBV6-3 | many | TGTGCCACCAACCTGAAGGACATTAACTATGGCTACACCTTC | CATNLKDINYGYTF
TRBD2 | TRBJ2-3 | 16 | TRBV7-6 | - | TGTGCCAGCAGCGTTACTAGCGGGAGAACTGCAGATACGCAGTATTTT | CASSVTSGRTADTQYF
TRBD1 | TRBJ1-1 | 11 | TRBV29-1 | many | TGCAGCGGGGGACAGGGATATGAAGCTTTCTTT | CSGGQGYEAFF
- | TRBJ2-5 | 14 | TRBV24-1 | many | TGTGCCACCAGTGATTATTCGAGGTCGGGGACCCAGTACTTC | CATSDYSRSGTQYF
TRBD2 | TRBJ2-7 | 15 | TRBV20-1 | many | TGCAGTGCTAGAGATGCTAGCGGGAGTTCGCCCGAGCAGTACTTC | CSARDASGSSPEQYF
- | TRBJ2-7 | 13 | TRBV20-1 | many | TGCAGTGCTAGAGATGACCCAGCCTACGAGCAGTACTTC | CSARDDPAYEQYF
TRBD2 | TRBJ2-5 | 17 | TRBV9 | few | TGTGCCAGCAGCCATCCCCCGGCGGGAGGGATCCAAGAGACCCAGTACTTC | CASSHPPAGGIQETQYF
TRBD1 | TRBJ1-5 | 15 | TRBV10-2 | - | TGCGCCAGCAGATTGCCGGGACAGAGTAATCAGCCCCAGCATTTT | CASRLPGQSNQPQHF
- | TRBJ2-7 | 15 | TRBV9 | few | TGTGCCAGCAGCGTAGCGGCTAGCGAGAACTACGAGCAGTACTTC | CASSVAASENYEQYF
- | TRBJ2-3 | 13 | TRBV10-1 | many | TGCGCCAGCAGTGTCCAGGGGGGAGATACGCAGTATTTT | CASSVQGGDTQYF
TRBD1 | TRBJ1-1 | 16 | TRBV6-1 | many | TGTGCCAGCAGCAGGGGGCTGCCTTGGCCGAACACTGAAGCTTTCTTT | CASSRGLPWPNTEAFF
- | TRBJ1-1 | 14 | TRBV6-1 | - | TGTGCCAGCAGTGGGACAGCGGGGCACACTGAAGCTTTCTTT | CASSGTAGHTEAFF
- | TRBJ2-1 | 17 | TRBV7-9 | - | TGTGCCAGCAGCTTAGGGGGGTCGCTGATCCGCGGCAATGAGCAGTTCTTC | CASSLGGSLIRGNEQFF
TRBD2 | TRBJ2-7 | 14 | TRBV7-2 | many | TGTGCCAGCAGCTTATCGCGACTAGCGCACGAGCAGTACTTC | CASSLSRLAHEQYF
TRBD2 | TRBJ2-1 | 18 | TRBV24-1 | - | TGTGCCACCAGTGACTCCCCCGGGACTAGCGCCACTTACAATGAGCAGTTCTTC | CATSDSPGTSATYNEQFF
TRBD2 | TRBJ2-7 | 15 | TRBV5-1 | many | TGCGCCAGCAGAGAAGGGACTAGCGGCCCCTACGAGCAGTACTTC | CASREGTSGPYEQYF
- | TRBJ2-2 | 15 | TRBV7-3 | many | TGTGCCAGCAGCTTCGGAGGGTTGAGCACCGGGGAGCTGTTTTTT | CASSFGGLSTGELFF